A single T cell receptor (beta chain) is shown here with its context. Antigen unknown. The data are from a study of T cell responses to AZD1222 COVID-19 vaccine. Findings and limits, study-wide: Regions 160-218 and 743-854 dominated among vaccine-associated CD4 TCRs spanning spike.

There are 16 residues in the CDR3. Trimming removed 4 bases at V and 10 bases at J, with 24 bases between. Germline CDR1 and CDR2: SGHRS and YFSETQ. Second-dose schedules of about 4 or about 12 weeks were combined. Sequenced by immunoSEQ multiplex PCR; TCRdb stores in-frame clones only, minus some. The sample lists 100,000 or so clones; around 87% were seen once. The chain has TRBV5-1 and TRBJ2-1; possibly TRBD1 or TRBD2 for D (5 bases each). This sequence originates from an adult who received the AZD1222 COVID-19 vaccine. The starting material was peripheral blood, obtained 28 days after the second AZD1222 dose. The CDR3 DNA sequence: TGCGCCAGCAGCCAGGGACCACCTTTCGTTCCGGGGGAGCAGTTCTTC. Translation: CASSQGPPFVPGEQFF.